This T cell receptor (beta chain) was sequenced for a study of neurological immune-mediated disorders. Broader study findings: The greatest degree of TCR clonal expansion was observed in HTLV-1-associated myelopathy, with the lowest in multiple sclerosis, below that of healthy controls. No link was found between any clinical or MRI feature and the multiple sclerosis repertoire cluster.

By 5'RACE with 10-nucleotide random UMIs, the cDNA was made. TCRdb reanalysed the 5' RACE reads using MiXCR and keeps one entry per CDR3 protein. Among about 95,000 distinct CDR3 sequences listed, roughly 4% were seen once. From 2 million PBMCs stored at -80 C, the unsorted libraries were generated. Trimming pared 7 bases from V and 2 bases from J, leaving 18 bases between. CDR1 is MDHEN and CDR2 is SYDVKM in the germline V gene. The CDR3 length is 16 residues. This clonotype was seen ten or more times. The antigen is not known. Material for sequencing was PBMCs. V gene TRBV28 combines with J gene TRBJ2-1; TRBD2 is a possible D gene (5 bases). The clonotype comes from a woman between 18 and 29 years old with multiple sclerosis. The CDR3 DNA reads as TGTGCCAGCACAGCGACTACGACGAGCCCCTACAATGAGCAGTTCTTC. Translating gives CASTATTTSPYNEQFF.